The sequence of this T cell receptor beta chain was determined in a study of cytomegalovirus exposure and HLA in healthy donors. Donors sampled were nominally healthy, though unrecorded immune exposures were likely. Researchers ran the PCR with 60 Vbeta and 13 Jbeta primers. TCRdb's copy holds only in-frame clones and misses some; the assay was immunoSEQ multiplex PCR. Found here are 150,000 or so clones; the top ten clones hold 2.2%. CDR3 length: 15 residues. Trimming took 5 bases from V and 6 from J; bases not matched to a gene: 5. Germline lookup yields CDR1 SGHAT and CDR2 FQNNGV. With regard to this clone: Its antigen is currently unknown.

Whole-study findings and limits: A missense variant in DCLRE1C was later tied to TCR beta V- and J-gene trimming.

The TCR originated in a woman aged 18-30 years in good health and CMV-seronegative. The sequencing sample was made of PBMCs. This rearrangement joins TRBV11-2 to TRBJ2-3, with 13 nucleotides matching TRBD2. CDR3 in DNA: TGTGCCAGCAGCCGGACTAGCGGGAGCTATGATACGCAGTATTTT. Its protein product is CASSRTSGSYDTQYF.